The rows below give T cell receptor beta chains drawn from one sample of a study of response to subunit inactivated influenza vaccine. Via MiXCR, TCRdb re-called the RT-PCR reads, giving one row per CDR3 protein. This sample has 490,000 or so distinct CDR3 sequences, with around 8% found just once. This specimen consisted of PBMCs from blood, obtained around 25 months after vaccination. These receptors were obtained from a man in his fifties or sixties who received an inactivated influenza vaccine. Each CDR3 is given with its conserved first and last residue. A D gene is named only where the DNA matches it firmly. Not all rows give a size; the values are once, few, many and, for expanded clones, a class.

D: .
size: many
J: TRBJ1-6
V: TRBV20-1
CDR3: CSARVGTADSPLHF
DNA: TGCAGTGCTAGAGTGGGAACGGCGGATTCACCCCTCCACTTT

D: TRBD2
size: .
J: TRBJ2-2
V: TRBV6-1
CDR3: CATTSGGKAGELFF
DNA: TGTGCCACCACTAGCGGGGGGAAGGCCGGGGAGCTGTTTTTT

D: .
size: .
J: TRBJ2-1
V: TRBV5-1
CDR3: CASSIRTSLLRSNNEQFF
DNA: TGCGCCAGCAGCATCCGGACGAGCCTTCTTCGGTCGAACAATGAGCAGTTCTTC

D: TRBD2
size: many
J: TRBJ2-7
V: TRBV20-1
CDR3: CSAKLAGGPYEQYF
DNA: TGCAGTGCCAAACTAGCGGGAGGACCATACGAGCAGTACTTC

D: TRBD2
size: many
J: TRBJ2-3
V: TRBV6-1
CDR3: CASSPYLVSGRNTDTQYF
DNA: TGTGCCAGCAGTCCATATTTGGTCAGCGGGAGAAACACAGATACGCAGTATTTT

D: TRBD1
size: many
J: TRBJ2-1
V: TRBV5-1
CDR3: CASSGGQGAYNEQFF
DNA: TGTGCCAGCAGTGGGGGGCAGGGGGCTTACAATGAGCAGTTCTTC

D: TRBD2
size: .
J: TRBJ2-1
V: TRBV11-2
CDR3: CASSSPTSGGKSSYNEQFF
DNA: TGTGCCAGCAGCTCTCCGACTAGCGGGGGGAAATCCTCCTACAATGAGCAGTTCTTC

D: .
size: .
J: TRBJ1-1
V: TRBV7-2
CDR3: CASSPQTARGNTEAFF
DNA: TGTGCCAGCAGCCCCCAAACCGCGCGGGGGAACACTGAAGCTTTCTTT

D: .
size: .
J: TRBJ2-7
V: TRBV3-1
CDR3: CASSQDRAQGYSYEQYF
DNA: TGTGCCAGCAGCCAAGATCGCGCGCAGGGGTACTCCTACGAGCAGTACTTC

D: TRBD2
size: .
J: TRBJ2-2
V: TRBV12-3/TRBV12-4
CDR3: CASSGSGSGVLTGELFF
DNA: TGTGCCAGCAGTGGTAGCGGGAGCGGAGTCCTAACCGGGGAGCTGTTTTTT

D: .
size: few
J: TRBJ2-2
V: TRBV6-2/TRBV6-3
CDR3: CASNDKGSTGELFF
DNA: TGTGCCAGCAACGATAAGGGGAGCACCGGGGAGCTGTTTTTT

D: TRBD1
size: .
J: TRBJ1-1
V: TRBV24-1
CDR3: CATSDPVTGHTEAFF
DNA: TGTGCCACCAGTGACCCCGTGACAGGGCACACTGAAGCTTTCTTT

D: TRBD2
size: many
J: TRBJ2-5
V: TRBV20-1
CDR3: CRMDGAGGGQETQYF
DNA: TGCAGAATGGATGGGGCGGGGGGGGGACAAGAGACCCAGTACTTC

D: TRBD1
size: few
J: TRBJ1-3
V: TRBV12-3/TRBV12-4
CDR3: CASSRTGASGNTIYF
DNA: TGTGCCAGCAGTAGGACAGGGGCCTCTGGAAACACCATATATTTT

D: .
size: few
J: TRBJ2-2
V: TRBV18
CDR3: CASSSGRSTTELFF
DNA: TGTGCCAGCTCATCGGGACGGTCCACGACAGAGCTGTTTTTT

D: .
size: .
J: TRBJ2-7
V: TRBV7-2
CDR3: CASSSATEQYF
DNA: TGTGCCAGCAGCTCTGCTACCGAGCAGTACTTC

D: TRBD1
size: many
J: TRBJ2-1
V: TRBV28
CDR3: CASSLGRGRNEQFF
DNA: TGTGCCAGCAGTTTAGGCAGGGGGCGAAATGAGCAGTTCTTC

D: TRBD2
size: few
J: TRBJ2-2
V: TRBV5-1
CDR3: CASSSQTSATGELFF
DNA: TGCGCCAGCAGCTCCCAAACTAGCGCGACCGGGGAGCTGTTTTTT

D: TRBD1
size: .
J: TRBJ1-1
V: TRBV20-1
CDR3: CSARGTGRYTEAFF
DNA: TGCAGTGCTAGAGGGACAGGGAGATACACTGAAGCTTTCTTT

D: TRBD2
size: many
J: TRBJ2-5
V: TRBV7-8
CDR3: CASINLAGSQETQYF
DNA: TGTGCCAGCATCAACCTAGCGGGATCTCAAGAGACCCAGTACTTC

D: .
size: many
J: TRBJ2-5
V: TRBV6-6
CDR3: CASSYGQTQYF
DNA: TGTGCCAGCAGTTATGGTCAGACCCAGTACTTC

D: .
size: .
J: TRBJ2-7
V: TRBV29-1
CDR3: CSVEDLHTYEQYF
DNA: TGCAGCGTTGAAGACCTTCATACTTACGAGCAGTACTTC

D: .
size: many
J: TRBJ2-2
V: TRBV4-3
CDR3: CASSQDFPNTGELFF
DNA: TGCGCCAGCAGCCAAGATTTTCCGAACACCGGGGAGCTGTTTTTT

D: TRBD1
size: .
J: TRBJ1-4
V: TRBV6-2/TRBV6-3
CDR3: CASSGRTGLRENLFF
DNA: TGTGCCAGCAGTGGCCGGACAGGACTACGGGAAAATCTGTTTTTT

D: TRBD1
size: few
J: TRBJ1-3
V: TRBV4-1
CDR3: CASSQVRGPRGNTIYF
DNA: TGCGCCAGCAGCCAAGTTAGGGGGCCGAGAGGAAACACCATATATTTT